Sequencing of this T cell receptor (beta chain) was carried out in a study of cytomegalovirus exposure and HLA in healthy donors. Primers: 60 Vbeta forward and 13 Jbeta reverse. This table comes from immunoSEQ multiplex PCR, and its TCRdb copy is limited to in-frame clones, with some not included. The sample records 80,000 to 100,000 clones, about 81% being singletons. Losses at the gene ends were 0 bases for V and 6 bases for J; bases not matched to a gene: 6. CDR1 is MNHEY and CDR2 is SVGAGI in the germline V gene. There are 15 residues in the CDR3. This receptor was identified in a middle-aged man in good health and CMV-seronegative. V is TRBV6-5 and J is TRBJ2-7; 9 bases fit TRBD1. The sequenced material came from PBMCs. CDR3 region: CASSYSMGTGSEQYF. CDR3 sequence (DNA): TGTGCCAGCAGTTACTCGATGGGGACAGGGAGCGAGCAGTACTTC.